The source of this TCR beta chain is a study of a mutant IDH1 vaccine in newly diagnosed glioma. Study context: With temozolomide cycles, or 4-6 weeks after radiotherapy alone, vaccination was started.

Details on this clone: What it binds is unknown.

Repertoires were generated with immunoSEQ multiplex PCR, while TCRdb's copy carries only in-frame clones and drops some. The table includes roughly 60,000 clones, roughly 84% detected once. The sample's time point: week 23, last vaccination. A single vaccine dose contained 300 ug of mutant IDH1 20-mer peptide, and topical imiquimod was used with it. V gave up 8 bases and J gave up 0 bases, with 10 bases separating them. Germline V gene data show CDR1 as SGHVS and CDR2 as FQNEAQ. The CDR3 is 14 residues long. The specimen was PBMCs, collected from a glioma patient whose treatment included an IDH1 peptide vaccine. The TCR sequence derives from a man aged 25-45 years with glioma. The chain couples TRBV7-8 to TRBJ2-2, with TRBD2 as a possible D gene (5 bases). CDR3 sequence reads: CASHTSPNTGELFF. Here the CDR3 DNA reads TGTGCCAGCCATACTAGTCCGAACACCGGGGAGCTGTTTTTT. Combining the CDR3 with reference TRBV7-8 and TRBJ2-2 gives the whole variable domain GAGVSQSPRYKVAKRGQDVALRCDPISGHVSLFWYQQALGQGPEFLTYFQNEAQLDKSGLPSDRFFAERPEGSVSTLKIQRTQQEDSAVYLCASHTSPNTGELFFGEGSRLTVL.